This TCR beta chain was obtained from a study of tumor and adjacent non-tumor tissue in lung cancer. The study's findings and limits: Tumor tissue had significantly higher TCR diversity than normal lung. Normal lung showed higher cumulative top 100 clone frequency than tumor.

CDR1 SGHDN and CDR2 FVKESK come from the germline V gene. CDR3 length equals 13 residues. RNA was extracted from bulk tissue without any cell sorting. Distant lung tissue was collected more than 3 cm away from the tumor edge. TCRbeta libraries were built with three rounds of nested PCR, modified from ARM-PCR. Via MiXCR, TCRdb re-called the multiplex PCR reads, giving one row per CDR3 protein. Of fewer than 45,000 distinct CDR3 sequences listed, around 67% are singletons. As concerns this clonotype: Its target is not known.

V gene TRBV14 combines with J gene TRBJ1-2; D gene unclear. This clonotype was sampled from a woman aged 40 to 55 with non-small cell lung cancer. Sequenced sample: distant non-tumor lung tissue. This CDR3 reads CTNSQGPNYGYTF. As DNA, the CDR3 is TGTACTAACAGCCAAGGACCCAATTATGGCTACACCTTC.